These 14 T cell receptor beta chains were sequenced from one sample in a study of Ad26.COV2.S vaccination and SARS-CoV-2 variants. Only in-frame clones appear in the TCRdb table, and some are missing; sequencing was by immunoSEQ multiplex PCR. The sample has 200,000 to 250,000 clones; approximately 88% are singletons. Treatment given: over 15 received Ad26.COV2.S at low or high dose, single or two shots; about 5 received placebo; per-sample allocation not given. Sampling was performed 63 days after the first vaccine or placebo injection. The source was peripheral blood, collected in a trial of Ad26.COV2.S vaccine versus placebo. Every receptor here comes from a person between 18 and 65 years old who received the Ad26.COV2.S COVID-19 vaccine or a placebo.

The J gene is TRBJ1-6, the V gene TRBV5-1; D remains unclear. V lost 4 bases and J lost 7, with 12 bases in between. This CDR3 contains 14 residues. Germline CDR1 is SGHRS and CDR2 is YFSETQ. The CDR3 region is CASSLEAVNSPLHF. For the CDR3, the DNA is TGCGCCAGCAGCCTGGAAGCTGTCAATTCACCCCTCCACTTT.

This clone was seen just once. The chain combines TRBV5-1 with TRBJ2-3, with D hard to call. V was cut by 0 bases and J by 0 bases, with 8 bases left in between. The CDR3 totals 15 residues. Germline CDR1 and CDR2: SGHRS and YFSETQ. CDR3 bases: TGCGCCAGCAGCTTGGTTTCCTCTAGCACAGATACGCAGTATTTT. Residues: CASSLVSSSTDTQYF.

The chain joins TRBV12-5 to TRBJ2-7; TRBD2 matches at 12 bases. Germline V gene lookup returns CDR1 LGHNT and CDR2 FRNRAP. This CDR3 comprises 18 residues. Losses at the gene ends were 7 bases for V and 7 bases for J; bases not matched to a gene: 20. The CDR3 DNA reads TGTGCTAGTGCCCCAACTAGCGGGAGGCCGCGGGGGTCTGGGGAGCAGTACTTC. It codes for CASAPTSGRPRGSGEQYF.

The rearrangement uses TRBV18 and TRBJ2-2; TRBD1 agrees at 8 bases. The germline V gene encodes CDR1 KGHSH and CDR2 LQKENI. The CDR3 covers 15 residues. After removal of 4 bases from V and 3 bases from J, the junction contained 4 bases not matched to a gene. This CDR3 is CASSRNRGDTGELFF. The CDR3 nucleotides are TGTGCCAGCTCACGAAACAGGGGGGACACCGGGGAGCTGTTTTTT.

The chain couples TRBV19 to TRBJ2-7, with 10 nucleotides matching TRBD2. The CDR3 covers 16 residues. Germline values: CDR1 LNHDA, CDR2 SQIVND (reference sequence). After removal of 2 bases from V and 3 bases from J, the junction contained 7 bases not matched to a gene. The CDR3 loop reads CASSISWTSGNYEQYF. CDR3 in DNA: TGTGCCAGTAGTATATCGTGGACTAGCGGAAACTACGAGCAGTACTTC.

The CDR3 DNA reads TGCGCCAGCAGCTTGTCGCTACTCACTGAAGCTTTCTTT. Translated, it gives CASSLSLLTEAFF. V is TRBV5-1 and J is TRBJ1-1; the D is unclear. Germline loops: CDR1 SGHRS, CDR2 YFSETQ. The CDR3 has 13 amino acids. V lost 1 base and J lost 4, with 8 bases in between.

This clone has more than one count but fewer than ten. The chain joins TRBV4-2 to TRBJ2-1; TRBD2 is a possible D gene (6 bases). The CDR3 has 17 residues. CDR1 LGHNA and CDR2 YNFKEQ come from the germline V gene. Trimming pared 4 bases from V and 8 bases from J, leaving 24 bases between. In nucleotides, the CDR3 is TGTGCCAGCAGCCGGGTAGCGACGGGACTGCCCCAGGATGAGCAGTTCTTC. Translation: CASSRVATGLPQDEQFF.

V is TRBV19 and J is TRBJ1-5; 10 bases line up with TRBD1. CDR3 size: 16 residues. V dropped 6 bases and J dropped 11; count of bases not matched to a gene: 16. Germline CDR1 LNHDA, CDR2 SQIVND (reference sequence). The CDR3 reads CASSPYAGDRGPAQHF. The CDR3 bases are TGTGCCAGTAGCCCCTACGCCGGGGACAGGGGACCAGCCCAGCATTTT.

The rearrangement links TRBV27 to TRBJ2-7, with D possibly being TRBD2 (6 bases). This CDR3 region has 15 residues. CDR1 and CDR2 from the germline V gene are MNHEY and SMNVEV (reference sequence). V dropped 3 bases and J dropped 4 bases, with 16 bases sitting between them. CDR3 nucleotide sequence: TGTGCCAGCAGTTTCTCCGGGGGTGTTATATACGAGCAGTACTTC. Translated, it gives CASSFSGGVIYEQYF.

The genes are TRBV11-2 and TRBJ1-3; 9 bases align to TRBD1. The V and J ends lost 3 bases and 4 bases, in that order; junction bases with no gene match: 4. The germline V gene encodes CDR1 SGHAT and CDR2 FQNNGV. This CDR3 contains 15 residues. Here the CDR3 DNA reads TGTGCCAGCAGCTTTGGACAGGGGCCGGGAAACACCATATATTTT. It codes for CASSFGQGPGNTIYF.

The chain is built from TRBV7-2 and TRBJ1-6, with 10 nucleotides matching TRBD1. With 5 bases clipped from V and 10 bases from J, the junction kept 5 bases outside the gene matches. Germline V gene data show CDR1 as SGHTA and CDR2 as FQGNSA. The length of the CDR3 is 14 residues. CDR3 residues: CASSLRDRGSPLHF. CDR3 coding DNA: TGTGCCAGCAGCCTCCGGGACAGGGGATCACCCCTCCACTTT.

The chain has TRBV19 and TRBJ2-1; TRBD2 agrees at 9 bases. Germline lookup yields CDR1 LNHDA and CDR2 SQIVND (reference sequence). CDR3 length: 17 residues. V was clipped by 5 bases and J by 6 bases; unmatched bases: 14. In nucleotides, the CDR3 is TGTGCCAGTAGTGTACCGGGACTAGCCCCAGTCGGCAATGAGCAGTTCTTC. This codes for CASSVPGLAPVGNEQFF. The entire variable domain, with the rest obtained from reference TRBV19 and TRBJ2-1, is as follows: DGGITQSPKYLFRKEGQNVTLSCEQNLNHDAMYWYRQDPGQGLRLIYYSQIVNDFQKGDIAEGYSVSREKKESFPLTVTSAQKNPTAFYLCASSVPGLAPVGNEQFFGPGTRLTVL.

This chain joins TRBV29-1 and TRBJ1-1; no firm D call. Germline-derived CDR1 and CDR2 are SQVTM and ANQGSEA. This CDR3 is 13 amino acids long. The CDR3 is CNPPWRVDTEAFF. DNA of the CDR3: TGCAACCCACCTTGGAGGGTAGACACTGAAGCTTTCTTT.

V and J are TRBV4-2 and TRBJ2-3; D is possibly TRBD2 (6 bases). The CDR3 sequence is 17 residues long. Germline V gene sequence: CDR1 LGHNA, CDR2 YNFKEQ. Trimming pared 4 bases from V and 4 bases from J, leaving 21 bases between. CDR3 bases: TGTGCCAGCAGCCTTTTTGGAGGGGTCCAAGGCCCAGATACGCAGTATTTT. It encodes CASSLFGGVQGPDTQYF.